Reported below is one T cell receptor beta chain. Which antigen it targets is not known. No much larger clonotype is one base removed from it; base qualities were not supplied. These data come from a study of blood T cell repertoires in COVID-19 (dated by TCRdb to 2020 to 2021). For context, the study as a whole: Samples from collaborators originated in the United States, Italy and Spain and spanned both the acute and convalescent phases of COVID-19. The prospective study material was composed of cDNA or gDNA derived from T cells, B-cell-depleted T cells, or PBMCs. HLA class I and class II types, where available, came from metadata supplied by the sample provider rather than from assay-based typing. A freely available public database, intended as a resource for researchers studying the immune response to SARS-CoV-2, is where the repertoires were released. A de-identified subject ID, COVID-19 status, age in years and sex were almost always included in the sample metadata. Subjects who had been exposed to COVID-19, were actively infected with it, or had recovered from it provided the deeply sampled blood TCRbeta repertoires that made up the dataset. Samples were obtained from the ongoing ImmuneRACE study (first 160 participants) and from over 1,000 subjects provided by 6 global collaborators. Findings and caveats that apply to the study as a whole: The quantity of clinical and demographic metadata differed by source and by participant and was supplied without curation.

V is shortened by 0 bases, J by 2 bases, and the region joining them spans 13 bases. CDR1 and CDR2 were assigned from the germline V gene (reference sequence) as LNHDA and SQIVND. Spanning cysteine to phenylalanine, the CDR3 consists of 16 amino acids. The entry retains the CDR3 DNA only, 48 bases that are in frame from base 1. TCRbeta CDR3 regions were amplified from genomic DNA using the immunoSEQ Assay, a bias-controlled multiplex PCR. Per the source publication's procedure: Within the assay, amplification of reference gene primers was used to estimate how many nucleated cells each sample contained. To quantify the absolute abundance of each unique TCRbeta CDR3 rearrangement, sequence reads were collapsed and filtered. For each sample, productive Simpson clonality was calculated by taking the square root of Simpson's diversity index across productive rearrangements. The source is immuneACCESS, and TCRdb retained only in-frame sequences with V and J called. Part of the clones is not carried over; for the studies checked, unresolved V genes explain less than half of this, and the remainder is unexplained. The DNA was the basis for D and trimming; V, J and clone size are from that table. Present in this sample are 280,000 or so clones, nearly 90% of which were seen just once. Together, the top ten hold roughly 9% of the sample.

The collaborating institutions used their own protocols to collect whole blood in K2EDTA tubes. For TCRbeta analysis, collaborator samples were shipped as frozen whole blood, as isolated PBMCs, or as DNA extracted from either sample type. This clonotype was sampled from a man younger than 30 with active or convalescent COVID-19. The chain joins TRBV19 to TRBJ1-2; confidence is insufficient to name the D gene. Sequenced material: peripheral blood. The CDR3 region has the sequence CASSIDLRRPNYGYTF. The DNA reads as follows: TGTGCCAGTAGTATAGATCTAAGGAGACCAAACTATGGCTACACCTTC.